This T cell receptor (beta chain) originates from a study of blood T cell repertoires in COVID-19. V gave up 2 bases and J gave up 4 bases; unmatched junction bases: 10. CDR3 size: 16 residues. The germline V gene has CDR1 MNHEY and CDR2 SVGAGI. Libraries were prepared by immunoSEQ multiplex PCR; TCRdb keeps only in-frame clonotypes and omits some of them. Here the sample spans tens of thousands of clones, 83% being singletons. This receptor was taken from a man aged 40-49 years with acute or convalescent COVID-19. V usage is TRBV6-5 and J usage is TRBJ2-5, with 7 positions matching TRBD1. The sequenced material came from peripheral blood. This CDR3 reads CASSYHISRGRETQYF. The CDR3 region has the DNA TGTGCCAGCAGTTACCATATTTCGAGGGGGCGAGAGACCCAGTACTTC.